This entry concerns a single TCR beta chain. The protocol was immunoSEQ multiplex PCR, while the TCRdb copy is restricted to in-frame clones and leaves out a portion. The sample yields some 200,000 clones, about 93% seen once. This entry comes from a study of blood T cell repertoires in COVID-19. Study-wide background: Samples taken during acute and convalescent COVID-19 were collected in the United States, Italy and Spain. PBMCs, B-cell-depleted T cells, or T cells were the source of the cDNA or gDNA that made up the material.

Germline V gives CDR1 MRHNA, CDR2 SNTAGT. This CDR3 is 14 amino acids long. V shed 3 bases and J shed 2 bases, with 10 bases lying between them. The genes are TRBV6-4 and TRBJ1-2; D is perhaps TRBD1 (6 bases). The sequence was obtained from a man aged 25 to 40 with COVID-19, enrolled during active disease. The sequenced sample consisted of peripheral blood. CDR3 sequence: CASSESQGNYGYTF. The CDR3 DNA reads TGTGCCAGCAGTGAATCGCAGGGGAACTATGGCTACACCTTC.